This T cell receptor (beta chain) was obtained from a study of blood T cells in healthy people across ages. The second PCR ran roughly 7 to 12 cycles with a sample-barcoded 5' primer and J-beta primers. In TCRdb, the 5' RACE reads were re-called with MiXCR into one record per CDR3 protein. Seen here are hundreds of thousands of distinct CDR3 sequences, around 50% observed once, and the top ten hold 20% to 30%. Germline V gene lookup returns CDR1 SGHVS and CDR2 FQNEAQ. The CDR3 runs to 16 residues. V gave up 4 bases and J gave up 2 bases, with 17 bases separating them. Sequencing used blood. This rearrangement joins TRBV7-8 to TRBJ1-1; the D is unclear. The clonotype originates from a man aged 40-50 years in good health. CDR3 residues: CASSYSTRSGNTEAFF. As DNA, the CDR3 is TGTGCCAGCAGCTACTCCACCCGGTCCGGAAACACTGAAGCTTTCTTT. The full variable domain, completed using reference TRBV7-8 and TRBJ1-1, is GAGVSQSPRYKVAKRGQDVALRCDPISGHVSLFWYQQALGQGPEFLTYFQNEAQLDKSGLPSDRFFAERPEGSVSTLKIQRTQQEDSAVYLCASSYSTRSGNTEAFFGQGTRLTVV.